Below, 20 T cell receptor beta chains from the same sample are listed, as sequenced in a study of Graves' ophthalmopathy and Graves' hyperthyroidism. Using RNA transcripts, the TCR beta CDR3 regions were amplified. HTBI primers were employed in first-round RT-PCR, then a second-round multiplex PCR followed. TCRdb recomputed calls from the multiplex PCR reads with MiXCR, one row per CDR3 protein. The sample has around 600,000 distinct CDR3 sequences, over 40% seen once. The sequencing sample was made of peripheral blood. These receptors all come from an adult man with Graves' ophthalmopathy.

V and J are TRBV7-3 and TRBJ2-6, with 7 bases identical to TRBD2. The CDR3 is made up of 16 amino acids. The ends lost 2 bases at V and 7 bases at J; junction bases unmatched: 8. Germline assignment: CDR1 SGHTA and CDR2 FQGTGA. CDR3 sequence: CASSLLSAGEANVLTF. The CDR3 DNA reads as TGTGCCAGCAGCTTACTCAGCGCGGGAGAAGCCAACGTCCTGACTTTC.

The chain links TRBV7-9 to TRBJ1-2; D is possibly TRBD1 (6 bases). Germline V gene data show CDR1 as SEHNR and CDR2 as FQNEAQ (reference sequence). Trimming left V 6 bases short and J 6 bases short, with 14 bases between. CDR3 size: 13 residues. The CDR3 nucleotides read TGTGCCAGCAGGACGATCAGGGGTAATGGCTACACCTTC. It translates to CASRTIRGNGYTF.

V gene TRBV5-1 combines with J gene TRBJ1-2, with D possibly matching TRBD1 (5 bases). V was pared by 4 bases and J by 4 bases, with 14 bases between. Germline V CDR1 and CDR2: SGHRS, YFSETQ. The CDR3 length is 14 residues. For the CDR3, the DNA is TGCGCCAGCAGCACCGGGACGCTCGTCTATGGCTACACCTTC. Encoded protein: CASSTGTLVYGYTF.

This clonotype has a count of ten or more. The V gene is TRBV10-3, the J gene TRBJ1-1, with 7 bases lining up with TRBD1. The ends lost 1 base at V and 1 base at J; junction bases unmatched: 6. CDR1 is ENHRY, CDR2 SYGVKD, per germline. This CDR3 is built from 16 residues. In nucleotides, the CDR3 is TGTGCCATCAGTGAGTTAAGGGGGCGGAGGAACACTGAAGCTTTCTTT. It specifies CAISELRGRRNTEAFF.

The sample holds many counts of this clonotype. The rearrangement uses TRBV2 and TRBJ2-5, with 7 positions matching TRBD1. The CDR3 has 14 residues. Germline CDR1 is SNHLY and CDR2 is FYNNEI. V shed 6 bases and J 7 bases; nucleotides not matched to a gene: 11. CDR3 loop: CASRPGPRQGTQYF. The CDR3 DNA follows: TGTGCCAGCAGGCCCGGGCCTCGACAGGGGACCCAGTACTTC.

The rearrangement uses TRBV10-3 and TRBJ2-1, with 9 bases aligning to TRBD2. V lost 10 bases, J lost 6 bases, and 13 bases stayed unmatched. This CDR3 contains 15 residues. Germline assignment: CDR1 ENHRY and CDR2 SYGVKD. The CDR3 sequence: CASIYTLAGTNEQFF. DNA of the CDR3: TGTGCCAGCATTTATACGCTAGCGGGGACCAATGAGCAGTTCTTC.

This chain joins TRBV25-1 and TRBJ2-5, with D possibly TRBD1 on 5 matching bases. V lost 3 bases and J lost 1, with 15 bases in between. The CDR3 sequence is 16 residues long. The germline V gene encodes CDR1 MGHDK and CDR2 SYGVNS. The CDR3 loop is CASSEGRSRFQETQYF. CDR3 DNA: TGTGCCAGCAGTGAGGGGCGCTCGCGATTCCAAGAGACCCAGTACTTC.

J is TRBJ1-4 and V is TRBV5-4; 7 bases match TRBD1. The germline V gene has CDR1 SGHNT and CDR2 YYREEE (reference sequence). J was trimmed by 2 bases and V by 3 bases; bases with no gene match: 1. There are 14 residues in the CDR3. DNA for the CDR3: TGTGCCAGCAGCTCCAGGGGGACTAATGAAAAACTGTTTTTT. Protein: CASSSRGTNEKLFF.

This clonotype was observed many times. CDR3 sequence (DNA): TGTGCCACCAGTGAAACAGGTACTTCCGGCACTGAAGCTTTCTTT. Translation gives CATSETGTSGTEAFF. The rearrangement uses TRBV24-1 and TRBJ1-1; the D gene is possibly TRBD1 (5 bases). The CDR3 has 15 residues. V lost 4 bases to trimming and J lost 4 bases, with 15 bases between them. Germline lookup yields CDR1 KGHDR and CDR2 SFDVKD.

A note on this clonotype: The junction shows a germline mismatch at one end, possibly a read error. The chain combines TRBV2 with TRBJ1-2; 10 nucleotides match TRBD1. This CDR3 spans 16 amino acids. Germline assignment: CDR1 SNHLY and CDR2 FYNNEI. The DNA for the CDR3 is TGTGCCACCAGTGATTCCGGGACAGGGGTTGGCTATGGCTACACCTTC. Translation gives CATSDSGTGVGYGYTF. The full variable domain, rest sourced from reference TRBV2 and TRBJ1-2, is EPEVTQTPSHQVTQMGQEVILRCVPISNHLYFYWYRQILGQKVEFLVSFYNNEISEKSEIFDDQFSVERPDGSNFTLKIRSTKLEDSAMYFCATSDSGTGVGYGYTFGSGTRLTVV.

The chain recombines TRBV9 with TRBJ2-2; 7 positions match TRBD2. J was trimmed by 5 bases and V by 7 bases; bases with no gene match: 5. The CDR3 consists of 13 residues. Per the germline V gene, CDR1 is SGDLS and CDR2 is YYNGEE. The chain's CDR3 is CASDPGLTGELFF. DNA of the CDR3: TGTGCCAGCGACCCGGGACTAACCGGGGAGCTGTTTTTT. The whole variable domain, remainder taken from reference TRBV9 and TRBJ2-2, is DSGVTQTPKHLITATGQRVTLRCSPRSGDLSVYWYQQSLDQGLQFLIQYYNGEERAKGNILERFSAQQFPDLHSELNLSSLELGDSALYFCASDPGLTGELFFGEGSRLTVL.

This clonotype has ten or more counts. The chain recombines TRBV5-1 with TRBJ2-5; no clear D. Trimming pared 0 bases from V and 2 bases from J, leaving 8 bases between. The CDR3 extends over 14 amino acids. The germline V gene has CDR1 SGHRS and CDR2 YFSETQ. In DNA, the CDR3 is TGCGCCAGCAGCTTGGTGGCCAGTCAAGAGACCCAGTACTTC. Amino acid sequence: CASSLVASQETQYF.

This clonotype was detected only once. This is likely a read error, given that the CDR3 carries no conserved phenylalanine or tryptophan at its end. The chain recombines TRBV4-2 with TRBJ1-1; D gene unclear. Germline lookup yields CDR1 LGHNA and CDR2 YNFKEQ. V shed 2 bases and J shed 11 bases, with 9 bases lying between them. This CDR3 is built from 11 residues. In DNA form, the CDR3 reads TGTGCCAGCAGCCAATACAATTTGGCTTTCCTT. Protein product: CASSQYNLAFL.

DNA for the CDR3: TGTGCCAGCAGCTCCCTCAGGGGGAAGGCAAAACTGTTTTTT. Its translation is CASSSLRGKAKLFF. The chain is built from TRBV7-9 and TRBJ1-4; 7 bases agree with TRBD1. The germline V gene encodes CDR1 SEHNR and CDR2 FQNEAQ (reference sequence). Trimming cost V 4 bases and J 10 bases; bases outside gene matches: 9. The CDR3 length is 14 residues. The variable domain in full, completed from reference TRBV7-9 and TRBJ1-4, reads DTGVSQNPRHKITKRGQNVTFRCDPISEHNRLYWYRQTLGQGPEFLTYFQNEAQLEKSRLLSDRFSAERPKGSFSTLEIQRTEQGDSAMYLCASSSLRGKAKLFFGSGTQLSVL.

This CDR3 is CASSLGASGTQHF. Here the CDR3 DNA reads TGTGCCAGCAGCTTAGGGGCTAGCGGAACCCAGCATTTT. The chain joins TRBV7-6 to TRBJ1-5; no definite D call. Germline V lookup: CDR1 SGHVS, CDR2 FNYEAQ. The V and J ends lost 1 base and 11 bases respectively, with 12 bases between them. The CDR3 length is 13 residues. The variable domain in full, with the rest retrieved from reference TRBV7-6 and TRBJ1-5, is GAGVSQSPRYKVTKRGQDVALRCDPISGHVSLYWYRQALGQGPEFLTYFNYEAQQDKSGLPNDRFSAERPEGSISTLTIQRTEQRDSAMYRCASSLGASGTQHFGDGTRLSIL.

The gene calls are TRBV6-4 and TRBJ2-7; 7 bases fit TRBD2. V gave up 4 bases and J gave up 4 bases; unmatched junction bases: 1. The CDR3 length is 12 residues. The germline CDR1 and CDR2 sequences are MRHNA and SNTAGT. The CDR3 loop reads CASSGDYYEQYF. The CDR3 DNA reads as TGTGCCAGCAGTGGGGACTATTACGAGCAGTACTTC.

This chain uses TRBV9 with TRBJ1-6; 9 bases align to TRBD1. The junction had 6 bases not matched to a gene; V was cut back by 4 bases and J by 10 bases. The CDR3 covers 14 residues. Germline CDR1 reads SGDLS; CDR2 reads YYNGEE. The CDR3 loop reads CASSTGGGGSPLHF. Written as DNA, the CDR3 is TGTGCCAGCAGCACAGGGGGCGGGGGCTCACCCCTCCACTTT.

This clonotype was seen ten or more times. The rearrangement uses TRBV10-3 and TRBJ2-2; TRBD1 matches at 7 bases. Looked up from germline, CDR1 is ENHRY and CDR2 is SYGVKD. The CDR3 sequence is 15 residues long. The V and J ends lost 3 bases and 8 bases, in that order; junction bases with no gene match: 9. CDR3 DNA: TGTGCCATCAGTGACCCCCCCCCGGACAGGGGGGAGCTGTTTTTT. Amino acids: CAISDPPPDRGELFF.

This clonotype was observed at least ten times. The J gene is TRBJ2-7, the V gene TRBV12-3 or TRBV12-4; a possible D gene is TRBD1 (6 bases). This CDR3 is built from 15 residues. The ends were cut back, 0 bases at V and 6 bases at J, with 15 bases in the middle. CDR3 sequence reads: CASSLAQGHPTEQYF. Here the CDR3 DNA reads TGTGCCAGCAGTTTAGCGCAGGGACACCCAACCGAGCAGTACTTC.

The chain carries TRBV2 and TRBJ1-3; no definite D call. This CDR3 comprises 18 residues. The ends were cut back, 8 bases at V and 0 bases at J, with 23 bases in the middle. Germline V gene data show CDR1 as SNHLY and CDR2 as FYNNEI. The CDR3 here is CASSPPGSLRLSGNTIYF. DNA of the CDR3: TGTGCCAGCTCACCACCGGGCAGCCTCCGACTCTCTGGAAACACCATATATTTT.